Presented here are 29 T cell receptor beta chains from one specimen sequenced in a study of cytomegalovirus exposure and HLA in healthy donors. 60 Vbeta and 13 Jbeta primers were used in PCR. Sequencing was performed with immunoSEQ multiplex PCR; in TCRdb, only in-frame clones are kept and a portion is missing. The table has about 180,000 clones, roughly 82% seen once; the top ten hold 1.5%. Sequenced input: PBMCs. The receptor set was obtained from a man aged 35-49 years in good health and CMV-seronegative.

This clone has a handful of counts. This rearrangement joins TRBV2 to TRBJ1-1; D not resolved. The CDR3 sequence is 13 residues long. CDR1 and CDR2 from the germline V gene are SNHLY and FYNNEI. V lost 6 bases to trimming and J lost 2 bases, with 10 bases between them. The CDR3 DNA reads as TGTGCCAGCAGAGGGAGCCGAAACACTGAAGCTTTCTTT. Translating gives CASRGSRNTEAFF.

The V call is TRBV5-6, the J call TRBJ2-3; 8 positions match TRBD2. V gave up 4 bases and J gave up 4 bases; unmatched junction bases: 5. This CDR3 is built from 14 residues. CDR1 SGHDT and CDR2 YYEEEE come from the germline V gene. As DNA, the CDR3 is TGTGCCAGCAGCGCGGGGGGAGGGGCAGATACGCAGTATTTT. It codes for CASSAGGGADTQYF.

The chain recombines TRBV12-5 with TRBJ1-2; 10 nucleotides match TRBD1. Germline CDR1 reads LGHNT; CDR2 reads FRNRAP. The CDR3 covers 15 residues. V lost 5 bases and J lost 4; bases outside the gene matches: 7. The CDR3 sequence: CASGTGTGAPYGYTF. CDR3 in DNA: TGTGCTAGTGGTACAGGGACAGGGGCCCCCTATGGCTACACCTTC.

As concerns this clone: Germline is not matched at one junction end, which may reflect a read error. The chain carries TRBV30 and TRBJ2-7; 9 bases map to TRBD1. The germline V gene encodes CDR1 GTSNPN and CDR2 SVGIG (reference sequence). The CDR3 consists of 15 residues. DNA for the CDR3: TGTGCCTGGAGTGCCGGACAGGGGCTCTCCGACGAGCAGTACTTC. Protein product: CAWSAGQGLSDEQYF.

This chain uses TRBV7-2 with TRBJ1-6, with D possibly matching TRBD1 (6 bases). Germline CDR1 is SGHTA and CDR2 is FQGNSA. There are 16 residues in the CDR3. The V and J ends lost 6 bases and 5 bases respectively, with 17 bases between them. The CDR3: CASSNNAGTNNSPLHF. The CDR3 region has the DNA TGTGCCAGCAGTAACAACGCCGGGACAAATAATTCACCCCTCCACTTT.

The chain recombines TRBV11-2 with TRBJ2-1; 11 nucleotides line up with TRBD2. Trimming took 6 bases from V and 3 from J; bases not matched to a gene: 7. The CDR3 consists of 16 residues. Germline CDR1 reads SGHAT; CDR2 reads FQNNGV. In DNA, the CDR3 is TGTGCCAGCAGTCGTATAGCGGGAGGGGGCTACAATGAGCAGTTCTTC. Its translation is CASSRIAGGGYNEQFF.

V is TRBV6-1 and J is TRBJ2-1; 9 bases fit TRBD1. The V gene's germline CDR1 is MNHNS and CDR2 SASEGT. The V and J ends lost 4 bases and 8 bases, in that order; junction bases with no gene match: 3. CDR3 length: 13 amino acids. The CDR3 region is CASSGTGVHEQFF. Written as DNA, the CDR3 is TGTGCCAGCAGTGGGACAGGGGTCCATGAGCAGTTCTTC.

The CDR3 region is CASSLAASGPYNEQFF. The CDR3 coding sequence is TGCGCCAGCAGCTTGGCAGCTAGCGGCCCTTACAATGAGCAGTTCTTC. This chain joins TRBV5-1 and TRBJ2-1; 7 nucleotides match TRBD2. The germline gives CDR1 SGHRS, CDR2 YFSETQ. Germline trimming cut 0 bases from V and 4 bases from J; bases unmatched to any gene: 7. The CDR3 consists of 16 residues. Based on the CDR3 plus reference TRBV5-1 and TRBJ2-1, the full variable domain is KAGVTQTPRYLIKTRGQQVTLSCSPISGHRSVSWYQQTPGQGLQFLFEYFSETQRNKGNFPGRFSGRQFSNSRSEMNVSTLELGDSALYLCASSLAASGPYNEQFFGPGTRLTVL.

The chain recombines TRBV29-1 with TRBJ1-2; D gene ambiguous. The CDR3 runs to 12 residues. Trimming cost V 6 bases and J 5 bases, with 13 bases left between them. Germline-derived CDR1 and CDR2 are SQVTM and ANQGSEA. CDR3 residues: CSVGRTGYGYTF. CDR3 in DNA: TGCAGCGTGGGGAGGACGGGGTATGGCTACACCTTC.

This chain links TRBV28 with TRBJ1-4; tentatively, D is TRBD1 (5 bases). The V end was cut by 3 bases, the J end by 8 bases, with 16 bases between. The CDR3 is 15 amino acids. Looked up from germline, CDR1 is MDHEN and CDR2 is SYDVKM. The CDR3 loop is CASSFSGMNGEKLFF. The DNA of the CDR3 is TGTGCCAGCAGTTTTTCAGGGATGAACGGGGAAAAACTGTTTTTT.

The chain has TRBV7-2 and TRBJ2-7, with 10 nucleotides matching TRBD2. With 4 bases clipped from V and 2 bases from J, the junction kept 11 bases outside the gene matches. The CDR3 consists of 17 residues. Germline V gives CDR1 SGHTA, CDR2 FQGNSA. The CDR3 DNA follows: TGTGCCAGCAGCTCAGTTCTAGCGGGAGTGATAACCTACGAGCAGTACTTC. As protein: CASSSVLAGVITYEQYF.

This chain uses TRBV19 with TRBJ1-5; TRBD1 matches 12 bases. The CDR3 runs to 14 residues. CDR1 is LNHDA, CDR2 SQIVND, per germline (reference sequence). After removal of 5 bases from V and 6 bases from J, the junction contained 2 bases not matched to a gene. DNA of the CDR3: TGTGCCAGTAGTGGGACAGGGGGCCTTCAGCCCCAGCATTTT. It specifies CASSGTGGLQPQHF.

This chain links TRBV9 with TRBJ1-1, with 7 bases matching TRBD1. CDR1 and CDR2 from the germline V gene are SGDLS and YYNGEE. V lost 2 bases and J lost 4; bases outside the gene matches: 5. The CDR3 contains 14 residues. The CDR3, as DNA: TGTGCCAGCAGCGTTGGGGACAGCGGCACTGAAGCTTTCTTT. This sequence encodes CASSVGDSGTEAFF.

The chain links TRBV28 to TRBJ1-1; D remains unclear. Trimming removed 7 bases at V and 1 base at J, with 13 bases between. The germline V gene has CDR1 MDHEN and CDR2 SYDVKM. The CDR3 totals 14 residues. DNA of the CDR3: TGTGCCAGCAACCCGGTGTCACGGAACACTGAAGCTTTCTTT. Translation: CASNPVSRNTEAFF.

This chain connects TRBV7-8 to TRBJ2-5; tentatively, D is TRBD1 (6 bases). Germline V CDR1 and CDR2: SGHVS, FQNEAQ. V lost 6 bases, J lost 5 bases, and 13 bases lay in between. This CDR3 is built from 13 residues. CDR3 nucleotides: TGTGCCAGCAGATTGACAGGTGGGGAGACCCAGTACTTC. Protein product: CASRLTGGETQYF. The full variable domain, completed using reference TRBV7-8 and TRBJ2-5, is GAGVSQSPRYKVAKRGQDVALRCDPISGHVSLFWYQQALGQGPEFLTYFQNEAQLDKSGLPSDRFFAERPEGSVSTLKIQRTQQEDSAVYLCASRLTGGETQYFGPGTRLLVL.

The chain links TRBV19 to TRBJ1-5, with TRBD1 identical over 12 bases. The V segment lost 1 base and the J segment 7 bases; nucleotides outside the gene matches: 2. The CDR3 is 15 amino acids. CDR1 LNHDA and CDR2 SQIVND come from the germline V gene (reference sequence). CDR3 amino acids: CASSIGGTGGQPQHF. The CDR3 DNA is TGTGCCAGTAGTATAGGAGGGACAGGGGGCCAGCCCCAGCATTTT.

The chain carries TRBV30 and TRBJ2-1; TRBD2 matches at 8 bases. Germline loops: CDR1 GTSNPN, CDR2 SVGIG (reference sequence). The V and J ends lost 4 bases and 15 bases, in that order; junction bases with no gene match: 14. The CDR3 loop spans 13 amino acids. In DNA, the CDR3 is TGTGCCTGGAAAACGGGAGGGGGGCGAATCCCGTTCTTC. Its translation is CAWKTGGGRIPFF.

This rearrangement joins TRBV6-1 to TRBJ1-1; 7 bases agree with TRBD1. The V gene's germline CDR1 is MNHNS and CDR2 SASEGT. Germline trimming cut 2 bases from V and 1 base from J; bases unmatched to any gene: 4. This CDR3 comprises 15 residues. As DNA, the CDR3 is TGTGCCAGCAGTGAAAGGGGGCGAGGGAACACTGAAGCTTTCTTT. This translates into CASSERGRGNTEAFF.

The chain has TRBV4-3 and TRBJ2-7; TRBD2 agrees at 10 bases. Germline trimming cut 4 bases from V and 2 bases from J; bases unmatched to any gene: 17. The V gene's germline CDR1 is LGHNA and CDR2 YSLEER. CDR3 length: 19 residues. In DNA, the CDR3 is TGCGCCAGCAGCCGGGCGGTCCCGGCTAGCGGGGGCCCTACCTACGAGCAGTACTTC. Translation gives CASSRAVPASGGPTYEQYF.

The chain employs TRBV14 and TRBJ1-2; D is unclear. The V end lost 8 bases, the J end lost 2 bases, and 9 bases lay between the germline ends. Per the germline V gene, CDR1 is SGHDN and CDR2 is FVKESK. This CDR3 is built from 12 residues. The CDR3 spells CASSVQNYGYTF. The CDR3 DNA reads as TGTGCCAGCTCCGTACAGAACTATGGCTACACCTTC.

V is TRBV6-6 and J is TRBJ2-5; 8 nucleotides match TRBD1. Germline CDR1 MNHNY, CDR2 SVGAGI (reference sequence). V was clipped by 6 bases and J by 1 base; unmatched bases: 7. This CDR3 is built from 15 residues. CDR3 amino acids: CASSRDRGFQETQYF. The CDR3 DNA is TGTGCCAGCAGCCGCGACAGGGGCTTCCAAGAGACCCAGTACTTC.

CDR3 region: CASTPLGGTEAFF. As DNA, the CDR3 is TGTGCCAGCACTCCCCTGGGGGGCACTGAAGCTTTCTTT. The V call is TRBV28, the J call TRBJ1-1; possible D gene TRBD1, 5 bases. The CDR3 is 13 residues long. V was shortened by 7 bases and J by 4 bases, with 13 bases between the two germline ends. Germline V lookup: CDR1 MDHEN, CDR2 SYDVKM.

The CDR3 coding sequence is TGTGCCAGCAGCTTACACCGCGGGGCGACAGATACGCAGTATTTT. It is translated as CASSLHRGATDTQYF. V usage is TRBV7-3 and J usage is TRBJ2-3; weak D call: TRBD2 (6 bases). Germline V gives CDR1 SGHTA, CDR2 FQGTGA. Trimming took off 2 bases at V and 3 bases at J, with 12 bases between the two ends. This CDR3 spans 15 amino acids.

V and J are TRBV18 and TRBJ2-1; a possible D gene is TRBD1 (6 bases). The CDR3 is made up of 12 amino acids. V lost 4 bases to trimming and J lost 6 bases, with 7 bases between them. Germline-derived CDR1 and CDR2 are KGHSH and LQKENI. The CDR3 DNA is TGTGCCAGCTCACAACAGGGCAATGAGCAGTTCTTC. Translating gives CASSQQGNEQFF.

The V and J genes are TRBV9 and TRBJ2-7; 7 bases match TRBD2. The germline CDR1 and CDR2 sequences are SGDLS and YYNGEE. The V and J ends lost 4 bases and 2 bases, in that order; junction bases with no gene match: 12. This CDR3 is built from 16 residues. The CDR3 here is CASSPGGRTRTYEQYF. CDR3 DNA sequence: TGTGCCAGCAGCCCTGGAGGAAGGACTAGGACCTACGAGCAGTACTTC.

The CDR3 nucleotides are TGTGCCTGGAGCGTTACGAGTACTGAAGCTTTCTTT. It encodes CAWSVTSTEAFF. The chain couples TRBV30 to TRBJ1-1; no clear D. The CDR3 runs 12 residues. From germline, CDR1 is GTSNPN and CDR2 SVGIG (reference sequence). Trimming took 3 bases from V and 5 from J, leaving 10 bases between them.

This clone was seen once. The V gene is TRBV4-2, the J gene TRBJ1-4; D remains unclear. Germline-derived CDR1 and CDR2 are LGHNA and YNFKEQ. Deletions cut 5 bases from V and 12 bases from J, with 19 bases between. There are 14 residues in the CDR3. The CDR3: CASSRSTSVLELFF. CDR3 DNA sequence: TGTGCCAGCAGCAGAAGTACTTCCGTGTTGGAACTGTTTTTT.

The gene calls are TRBV15 and TRBJ1-2; perhaps TRBD1 as D (5 bases). The CDR3 totals 15 residues. Germline CDR1 reads LNHNV; CDR2 reads YYDKDF (reference sequence). V lost 1 base, J lost 8 bases, and 17 bases lay in between. In DNA, the CDR3 is TGTGCCACCAGCAGAGCCTCAGGAGGGACTCTAGGCTACACCTTC. This encodes CATSRASGGTLGYTF.

The chain recombines TRBV18 with TRBJ1-5, with D perhaps matching TRBD1 (6 bases). Germline-derived CDR1 and CDR2 are KGHSH and LQKENI. This CDR3 contains 15 residues. Between the trimmed V and J ends, which lost 3 bases and 0 bases, there was a span of 9 bases. The CDR3 DNA is TGTGCCAGCTCACCTCAGGGGACTAGCAATCAGCCCCAGCATTTT. Translated, it gives CASSPQGTSNQPQHF.